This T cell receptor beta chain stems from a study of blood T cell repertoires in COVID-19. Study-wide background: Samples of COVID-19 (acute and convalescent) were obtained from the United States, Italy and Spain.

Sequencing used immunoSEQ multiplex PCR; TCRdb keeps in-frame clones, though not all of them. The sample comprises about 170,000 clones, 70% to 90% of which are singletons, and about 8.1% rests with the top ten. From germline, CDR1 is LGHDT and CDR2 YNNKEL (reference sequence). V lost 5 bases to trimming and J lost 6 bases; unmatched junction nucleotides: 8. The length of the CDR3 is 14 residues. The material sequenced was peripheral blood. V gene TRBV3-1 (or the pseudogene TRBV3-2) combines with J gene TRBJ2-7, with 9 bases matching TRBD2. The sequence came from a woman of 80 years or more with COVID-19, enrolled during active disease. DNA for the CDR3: TGTGCCAGCAGCGAAGGTCGACTAGCGGTCGAGCAGTACTTC. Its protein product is CASSEGRLAVEQYF.